This TCR beta chain was observed in a study of shared clonotypes between healthy human individuals. The CDR3 totals 14 residues. Germline assignment: CDR1 MDHEN and CDR2 SYDVKM. V lost 7 bases and J lost 3, with 16 bases in between. Generated by immunoSEQ multiplex PCR, the TCRdb table keeps only in-frame clones and is missing some. The data hold 550,000 to 850,000 clones, with just under 75% observed a single time. Findings and limits, study-wide: Non-shared clonotypes had lower generation probabilities than clonotypes shared by all four sorted-subset donors.

A remark on this clone: Its antigen is unidentified.

The specimen sequenced was memory CD4+ T cells sorted from blood. Subset here: CD45RA-negative fraction. The chain links TRBV28 to TRBJ2-7, with D tentatively TRBD1 or TRBD2 (5 bases each). The clonotype was recovered from a woman aged 25 to 39 in good health. The CDR3 DNA is TGTGCCAGCACTTTGACAGCGAGGGTCTACGAGCAGTACTTC. It yields the protein CASTLTARVYEQYF.